The 17 T cell receptor beta chains listed next were all sequenced from one sample in a study of cytomegalovirus exposure and HLA in healthy donors. Primers: 60 Vbeta forward and 13 Jbeta reverse. The method was immunoSEQ multiplex PCR; TCRdb's version includes in-frame clones alone and lacks a portion of them. The sample shows 90,000 to 140,000 clones, approximately 80% of them seen only once. The sequenced material came from PBMCs. The receptor set was obtained from a man aged 25-45 years in good health and CMV-seronegative.

The chain is built from TRBV7-2 and TRBJ1-3; D unclear. Germline V gives CDR1 SGHTA, CDR2 FQGNSA. The ends were cut back, 0 bases at V and 2 bases at J, with 8 bases in the middle. The CDR3 sequence is 15 residues long. The CDR3 protein is CASSLARGTGNTIYF. CDR3 in DNA: TGTGCCAGCAGCTTAGCCCGGGGAACTGGAAACACCATATATTTT.

This chain joins TRBV15 and TRBJ1-2; no definite D call. Trimming shortened V by 1 base and J by 5 bases, and 11 bases separated the two germline ends. The germline CDR1 and CDR2 sequences are LNHNV and YYDKDF (reference sequence). The CDR3 runs to 14 residues. DNA of the CDR3: TGTGCCACCAGCAGAGCTGAGGGTCGGTATGGCTACACCTTC. It yields the protein CATSRAEGRYGYTF.

This chain joins TRBV6-5 and TRBJ2-5; 9 bases agree with TRBD2. The CDR3 extends over 16 amino acids. The germline CDR1 and CDR2 sequences are MNHEY and SVGAGI. V dropped 0 bases and J dropped 5; count of bases not matched to a gene: 7. The CDR3 protein is CASSYSAGGPLETQYF. For the CDR3, the DNA is TGTGCCAGCAGTTACTCGGCGGGAGGGCCCCTCGAGACCCAGTACTTC.

The chain carries TRBV28 and TRBJ2-3, with 11 positions matching TRBD2. Germline V gene lookup returns CDR1 MDHEN and CDR2 SYDVKM. CDR3 length: 17 amino acids. After removal of 5 bases from V and 4 bases from J, the junction contained 11 bases not matched to a gene. CDR3 region: CASSAPLLAGASDTQYF. The CDR3 DNA reads TGTGCCAGCAGTGCCCCCCTACTAGCGGGAGCTTCAGATACGCAGTATTTT.

This clone has a handful of counts. V gene TRBV7-8 combines with J gene TRBJ1-1; possible D gene TRBD1, 5 bases. The germline V and J ends were trimmed by 3 bases and 1 base, with 12 bases remaining between them. The CDR3 loop spans 15 amino acids. Germline values: CDR1 SGHVS, CDR2 FQNEAQ. CDR3 nucleotide sequence: TGTGCCAGCAGCTTCCTCGGGGGGACGAACACTGAAGCTTTCTTT. This encodes CASSFLGGTNTEAFF.

This clone was picked up one time. The V gene is TRBV7-6, the J gene TRBJ2-3; maybe TRBD2 (6 bases). V gave up 8 bases and J gave up 6 bases, with 6 bases separating them. Germline-derived CDR1 and CDR2 are SGHVS and FNYEAQ. The CDR3 is 10 residues long. The chain's CDR3 is CASAGDTQYF. The DNA of the CDR3 is TGTGCCAGCGCGGGGGATACGCAGTATTTT.

The V gene is TRBV15, the J gene TRBJ1-1, with D possibly TRBD1 on 6 matching bases. Germline V gene data show CDR1 as LNHNV and CDR2 as YYDKDF (reference sequence). V lost 4 bases and J lost 4, with 13 bases in between. This CDR3 comprises 14 residues. The CDR3 sequence is CATSINQGGTEAFF. The CDR3 nucleotides read TGTGCCACCAGCATTAACCAAGGGGGCACTGAAGCTTTCTTT.

The V and J genes are TRBV9 and TRBJ2-7; D gene uncertain. Germline V gene lookup returns CDR1 SGDLS and CDR2 YYNGEE. The CDR3 length is 13 residues. V was clipped by 0 bases and J by 7 bases, with 11 bases between them. In DNA form, the CDR3 reads TGTGCCAGCAGCGTAGCGATTGGCGGAGAGCAGTACTTC. Translation gives CASSVAIGGEQYF.

Only a few counts were recorded for this clone. The chain employs TRBV4-3 and TRBJ2-5; 9 bases agree with TRBD1. Trimming at V came to 4 bases and at J to 5 bases, leaving 14 bases not matched to a gene. The CDR3 has 17 residues. Looked up from germline, CDR1 is LGHNA and CDR2 is YSLEER. CDR3 nucleotide sequence: TGCGCCAGCAGCCCGGGCTTTTCGACAGGGGGGCATGAGACCCAGTACTTC. This gives the protein CASSPGFSTGGHETQYF.

This rearrangement joins TRBV6-1 to TRBJ2-6, with D hard to call. The CDR3 totals 15 residues. Germline-derived CDR1 and CDR2 are MNHNS and SASEGT. V lost 1 base and J 0 bases, leaving 4 bases between the germline ends. The CDR3 loop reads CASSEEPSGANVLTF. The CDR3 DNA sequence: TGTGCCAGCAGTGAAGAGCCCTCTGGGGCCAACGTCCTGACTTTC.

V gene TRBV14 combines with J gene TRBJ2-2; TRBD2 might be the D (7 bases). The CDR3 covers 14 residues. Germline loops: CDR1 SGHDN, CDR2 FVKESK. Deletions cut 8 bases from V and 3 bases from J, with 13 bases between. CDR3 coding DNA: TGTGCCAGCCGGAGGGGGGGGCACACCGGGGAGCTGTTTTTT. Translation gives CASRRGGHTGELFF.

A few counts support this clone. The chain recombines TRBV9 with TRBJ2-3; 14 positions match TRBD2. Germline V gene sequence: CDR1 SGDLS, CDR2 YYNGEE. V lost 4 bases to trimming and J lost 0 bases; unmatched junction nucleotides: 4. CDR3 size: 17 residues. CDR3 DNA sequence: TGTGCCAGCAGCAGGACTAGCGGGGGGCAAAGCACAGATACGCAGTATTTT. This encodes CASSRTSGGQSTDTQYF.

In this sample, this clone turned up once. This rearrangement joins TRBV4-3 to TRBJ2-3; D remains unclear. CDR3 length: 16 amino acids. With 2 bases removed from V and 0 bases from J, the gap between germline ends came to 12 bases. Per the germline V gene, CDR1 is LGHNA and CDR2 is YSLEER. The CDR3 coding sequence is TGCGCCAGCAGCCAATCTACAGCTCCAAGCACAGATACGCAGTATTTT. Protein: CASSQSTAPSTDTQYF.

V and J are TRBV15 and TRBJ1-1; D unclear. With 3 bases removed from V and 2 bases from J, the gap between germline ends came to 13 bases. The CDR3 spans 15 residues. Germline CDR1 and CDR2: LNHNV and YYDKDF (reference sequence). CDR3 amino acids: CATSSRTAGNTEAFF. The CDR3 coding sequence is TGTGCCACCAGCAGTCGGACTGCAGGAAACACTGAAGCTTTCTTT. Full variable domain (outside the CDR3, taken from reference TRBV15 and TRBJ1-1): DAMVIQNPRYQVTQFGKPVTLSCSQTLNHNVMYWYQQKSSQAPKLLFHYYDKDFNNEADTPDNFQSRRPNTSFCFLDIRSPGLGDTAMYLCATSSRTAGNTEAFFGQGTRLTVV.

This clone was seen a handful of times. This chain connects TRBV4-3 to TRBJ2-7, with TRBD2 identical over 7 bases. Germline loops: CDR1 LGHNA, CDR2 YSLEER. With 0 bases clipped from V and 6 bases from J, the junction kept 8 bases outside the gene matches. There are 15 residues in the CDR3. The CDR3 here is CASSQDGRRGGEQYF. In DNA form, the CDR3 reads TGCGCCAGCAGCCAAGACGGGAGGAGGGGTGGCGAGCAGTACTTC.

The chain links TRBV19 to TRBJ2-1; TRBD1 is a possible D gene (5 bases). CDR1 LNHDA and CDR2 SQIVND come from the germline V gene (reference sequence). V was shortened by 1 base and J by 2 bases, with 15 bases between the two germline ends. The CDR3 loop spans 17 amino acids. In DNA, the CDR3 is TGTGCCAGTAGTATAGGTTGGGGCACCCGGACCTACAATGAGCAGTTCTTC. It specifies CASSIGWGTRTYNEQFF. The full variable domain, with the rest looked up from reference TRBV19 and TRBJ2-1, is DGGITQSPKYLFRKEGQNVTLSCEQNLNHDAMYWYRQDPGQGLRLIYYSQIVNDFQKGDIAEGYSVSREKKESFPLTVTSAQKNPTAFYLCASSIGWGTRTYNEQFFGPGTRLTVL.

This clone was seen just once. The chain carries TRBV5-4 and TRBJ2-2; 8 bases are a match to TRBD1. The junction had 6 bases not matched to a gene; V was cut back by 4 bases and J by 1 base. Germline-derived CDR1 and CDR2 are SGHNT and YYREEE (reference sequence). There are 16 residues in the CDR3. As DNA, the CDR3 is TGTGCCAGCAGCCAAAGGACAGGGAAGAACACCGGGGAGCTGTTTTTT. Translating it yields CASSQRTGKNTGELFF. Variable domain in full (rest from reference TRBV5-4 and TRBJ2-2): ETGVTQSPTHLIKTRGQQVTLRCSSQSGHNTVSWYQQALGQGPQFIFQYYREEENGRGNFPPRFSGLQFPNYSSELNVNALELDDSALYLCASSQRTGKNTGELFFGEGSRLTVL.